This T cell receptor (beta chain) is drawn from a study of cytomegalovirus exposure and HLA in healthy donors. As to this clone: Its antigen is still unknown.

CDR1 is ENHRY and CDR2 is SYGVKD in the germline V gene. CDR3 length: 12 residues. V lost 5 bases and J lost 1, with 6 bases in between. General observations from the study: Rarity held for most TCR sequences, but there were some public TCRs that occurred in many donors. The productive fraction for most TCR beta V segments was about 87% or about 30% in an earlier analysis.

A multiplex PCR was run with 60 Vbeta primers and 13 Jbeta primers. Measured with immunoSEQ multiplex PCR; TCRdb has only the in-frame clones, and not every one. Counted here are fewer than 200,000 clones, 71% occurring once; the ten biggest clones make up 1.5%. The chain uses TRBV10-3 and TRBJ2-7; D unclear. This TCR derives from a girl under 18 in good health and CMV-seronegative. Sequenced input: PBMCs. CDR3 coding DNA: TGTGCCATCAGTCCCTCTTCCTACGAGCAGTACTTC. Residues: CAISPSSYEQYF.